This record concerns one T cell receptor beta chain sequence. Its antigen is not yet known. Base quality data are lacking; no much larger clone is found one base away. Donors were healthy HIV-negative adults with no recently reported acute infections or vaccinations. Every donor was a Caucasian adult living in Nashville, Tennessee, USA. Magnetic negative selection was used to enrich CD4+ T cells, after which naive cells were positively selected on CD45RA and the negative fraction became the memory subset. After blood collection by leukapheresis, PBMCs were isolated using Ficoll-Histopaque density gradient centrifugation and then cryopreserved in the vapor phase of liquid nitrogen. Analytical flow cytometry was used to check the purity and quantity of each magnetically sorted T cell population. From each sorted fraction, genomic DNA was isolated and quantified by UV absorbance on a Nanodrop 2000c.

The data belong to a study of shared clonotypes between healthy human individuals (dated by TCRdb to about 2020). For the study in its entirety: A few men and two women, aged 18 to 49 years, made up the cohort. Per donor, leukapheresis produced somewhere between about 0.9 and 9 billion PBMCs. To estimate repertoire size and how much clonotype sharing occurs between individuals, the study deeply sequenced the blood TCR repertoires of roughly 5 healthy adults. For each donor, CD4 naive and CD4 memory were each run on three plates, CD8 naive on two plates, and CD8 memory on one plate. To increase sequencing depth and limit assay-specific biases, different laboratories used diverse techniques to prepare libraries and sequence TCR repertoires. General conclusions and limits of the study: Because the study included only a small number of donors, the genetic and exposure-history diversity represented was limited. Only blood was sampled, and tissue TCR repertoires likely differ from those in blood. Naive subsets generally had larger estimated clonotype richness than memory subsets. Rarefaction of sorted-subset datasets indicated incomplete sequencing despite the large sequencing depth. Sharing across several donors was observed for approximately 5% of naive CD4, about 3.2% of naive CD8, over 2% of memory CD4, and roughly 0.4% of memory CD8 clonotypes. Pairwise subsampling indicated that sequencing depth was expected to affect the degree of clonotype sharing among donors. Compared with non-shared clonotypes, clonotypes shared by all four sorted-subset donors had higher generation probabilities.

The CDR3 has 15 amino acids, counting the end cysteine and phenylalanine. The CDR3 DNA has 45 bases and is translated from base 1. The V end loses 4 bases and the J end loses 5 bases, and a stretch of 18 bases separates them. CDR1 SGDLS and CDR2 YYNGEE are derived from the germline V gene. Using the deep immunoSEQ assay, multiplex PCR amplified TCR CDR3 regions from genomic DNA. Extracted genomic DNA from each cell subset was spread evenly across all wells of several immunoSEQ 96-well plates, with each plate serving as a replicate. For sorted subsets, roughly 200 ng of genomic DNA, equivalent to 25,000 to 35,000 T cell genomes, went into each replicate PCR. Purified libraries were measured with a Qubit 3.0 fluorometer, size-checked on a Bioanalyzer 2100, and measured again with the KAPA Library Quantification kit. A separate single-read 150-cycle Illumina NextSeq 550 flow cell was used to sequence each immunoSEQ 96-well plate. As for the original processing: The immunoSEQ output contained only junctional sequences without quality scores, so filtering could not match that applied to full-length reads. Sequences were annotated with PyIR, a Python wrapper for IgBLAST v1.9, and V/J genes and CDR3 were assigned using IMGT germline references. Reads with weak V/J assignments (E-value above 1e-6), missing CDR3, stop codons, out-of-frame junctions, or ambiguous translated residues were removed. V3J clonotypes were defined by identical inferred V gene, J gene, and CDR3 amino acid sequence. To compute the percentage overlap between repertoires, the number of shared unique clonotypes was divided by the size of the smaller repertoire. Richness of each repertoire was evaluated using RTK rarefaction, the Chao1 estimator, and Recon v2.1 estimates of unobserved clonotypes. OLGA was used to compute generation probabilities for all TCRbeta clonotypes that the gDNA method yielded from four donors. TCRdb provides this immuneACCESS table in a form limited to in-frame rearrangements. Some clones are lacking; in checked studies, under half of them reflect an unresolved V gene, and why the rest are absent is not known. The DNA was the basis for D and trimming; V, J and clone size are from that table. This sample has fewer than 2.5 million clones in its table, and more than 85% of those were observed once. The top ten clones comprise 0.36% of the sample.

The TCR comes from a man in his late teens or twenties in good health. Some clones in this sample may be carry-over from other donors' samples. Sequencing input: naive CD4+ T cells from PBMCs. The intended sense of this specimen's cell subset or site label: CD45RA+ positively selected. In this chain, TRBV9 is recombined with TRBJ1-1; 5 matching bases give a weak D call of TRBD1. The sequence in DNA is TGTGCCAGCAGCTCCCATAGAGGGGAAGGAACTGAAGCTTTCTTT. This gives the protein CASSSHRGEGTEAFF.